This is a list of T cell receptor beta chains from one sample in a study of post-analysis software for immune sequencing data. TCRdb used MiXCR to reprocess the PCR reads, holding one entry per CDR3 protein. The table includes about 540,000 distinct CDR3 sequences, around 34% detected once. Sequencing was done on a sample of blood. These receptors came from a girl aged 2-17 years with multiple sclerosis. Both conserved end residues are part of each CDR3. A D gene is named only where the DNA matches it firmly. Some rows have no size entry. The others give once, few or many, or a class for an expanded clone.

CDR3aa: CASSHGRGEYF
CDR3nt: TGTGCCAGCAGTCACGGGAGGGGGGAGTACTTC
d_gene: TRBD2
v_gene: TRBV2
j_gene: TRBJ2-5
abundance: .

CDR3aa: CASSLGGGRAGLYEQYF
CDR3nt: TGCGCCAGCAGCTTGGGAGGAGGCAGGGCCGGCCTCTACGAGCAGTACTTC
d_gene: .
v_gene: TRBV5-1
j_gene: TRBJ2-7
abundance: few

CDR3aa: CASSPGLAGGSEQFF
CDR3nt: TGTGCCAGCAGCCCCGGACTAGCGGGGGGGAGTGAGCAGTTCTTC
d_gene: TRBD2
v_gene: TRBV13
j_gene: TRBJ2-1
abundance: few

CDR3aa: CASSLGGGGLEVEQFF
CDR3nt: TGTGCCAGCAGCTTAGGTGGGGGGGGACTAGAGGTTGAGCAGTTCTTC
d_gene: TRBD2
v_gene: TRBV7-6
j_gene: TRBJ2-1
abundance: .

CDR3aa: CSASRVSQPQHF
CDR3nt: TGCAGTGCTAGTAGGGTTTCCCAGCCCCAGCATTTT
d_gene: .
v_gene: TRBV20-1
j_gene: TRBJ1-5
abundance: .

CDR3aa: CASSLGLAGVAYEQYF
CDR3nt: TGCGCCAGCAGCTTGGGCCTAGCGGGGGTGGCCTACGAGCAGTACTTC
d_gene: TRBD2
v_gene: TRBV5-1
j_gene: TRBJ2-7
abundance: .

CDR3aa: CASSQASDTEAFF
CDR3nt: TGTGCCAGTTCTCAGGCGTCGGACACTGAAGCTTTCTTT
d_gene: .
v_gene: TRBV12-3/TRBV12-4
j_gene: TRBJ1-1
abundance: .

CDR3aa: CASNRGFQETQYF
CDR3nt: TGTGCCAGCAATAGGGGCTTTCAAGAGACCCAGTACTTC
d_gene: .
v_gene: TRBV2
j_gene: TRBJ2-5
abundance: .

CDR3aa: CASSVTGTNAYEQYF
CDR3nt: TGCGCCAGCAGCGTAACCGGGACTAACGCCTACGAGCAGTACTTC
d_gene: TRBD2
v_gene: TRBV5-1
j_gene: TRBJ2-7
abundance: few

CDR3aa: CASSQQGPAAEAFF
CDR3nt: TGCGCCAGCAGCCAACAGGGCCCTGCGGCTGAAGCTTTCTTT
d_gene: .
v_gene: TRBV4-1
j_gene: TRBJ1-1
abundance: once

CDR3aa: CASSQDPTSLETQYF
CDR3nt: TGTGCCAGCAGCCAAGACCCGACTTCCCTAGAGACCCAGTACTTC
d_gene: .
v_gene: TRBV3-1
j_gene: TRBJ2-5
abundance: few

CDR3aa: CASSPGQGEYGYTF
CDR3nt: TGCGCCAGCAGCCCTGGACAGGGAGAGTATGGCTACACCTTC
d_gene: TRBD1
v_gene: TRBV5-1
j_gene: TRBJ1-2
abundance: .

CDR3aa: CASNPLGSGANVLTF
CDR3nt: TGTGCCAGCAATCCTCTGGGCTCTGGGGCCAACGTCCTGACTTTC
d_gene: .
v_gene: TRBV12-3/TRBV12-4
j_gene: TRBJ2-6
abundance: few

CDR3aa: CSVEVNSYEQYF
CDR3nt: TGCAGCGTTGAAGTAAACAGCTACGAGCAGTACTTC
d_gene: .
v_gene: TRBV29-1
j_gene: TRBJ2-7
abundance: .

CDR3aa: CASTPSLNIQYF
CDR3nt: TGTGCCAGCACCCCCTCCCTTAACATTCAGTACTTC
d_gene: .
v_gene: TRBV7-2
j_gene: TRBJ2-4
abundance: .

CDR3aa: CASSLARNTEAFF
CDR3nt: TGCGCCAGCAGCTTGGCCAGGAACACTGAAGCTTTCTTT
d_gene: .
v_gene: TRBV5-1
j_gene: TRBJ1-1
abundance: many

CDR3aa: CASSHRTSGGTDTQYF
CDR3nt: TGTGCCAGCAGCCACCGGACTAGCGGGGGCACAGATACGCAGTATTTT
d_gene: TRBD2
v_gene: TRBV7-3
j_gene: TRBJ2-3
abundance: few

CDR3aa: CASGLVRQNRGSYEQYF
CDR3nt: TGTGCTAGTGGTTTGGTGCGCCAAAATAGGGGCTCCTACGAGCAGTACTTC
d_gene: .
v_gene: TRBV12-5
j_gene: TRBJ2-7
abundance: few

CDR3aa: CASSQGHGRAQYF
CDR3nt: TGTGCCAGCAGCCAAGGGCACGGAAGGGCGCAGTATTTT
d_gene: .
v_gene: TRBV4-2
j_gene: TRBJ2-3
abundance: few